Below are 3 T cell receptor beta chains sequenced from a single sample in a study of T cell responses to AZD1222 COVID-19 vaccine. Profiling relied on immunoSEQ multiplex PCR, and the TCRdb table lists in-frame clones only, not all of them. The table shows around 140,000 clones, with around 93% occurring only once. The sample here was peripheral blood, taken 28 days after the second AZD1222 dose. These receptors originate from an adult who received the AZD1222 COVID-19 vaccine.

The chain has TRBV6-5 and TRBJ1-2; a possible D gene is TRBD1 (6 bases). V was shortened by 7 bases and J by 2 bases, with 14 bases between the two germline ends. Germline values: CDR1 MNHEY, CDR2 SVGAGI. CDR3 size: 14 residues. The CDR3 region is CASTPGHVNYGYTF. The CDR3 DNA follows: TGTGCCAGCACCCCGGGACACGTCAACTATGGCTACACCTTC.

The chain is built from TRBV6-2 or TRBV6-3 and TRBJ2-1; the D gene is possibly TRBD2 (6 bases). Germline CDR1 reads MNHEY; CDR2 reads SVGEGT. V lost 0 bases, J lost 4 bases, and 16 bases lay in between. The CDR3 runs to 17 residues. CDR3 bases: TGTGCCAGCAGTTACTCGAGCGGGCCCCCCGGGTACAATGAGCAGTTCTTC. Its translation is CASSYSSGPPGYNEQFF.

This clone came up a few times. J is TRBJ2-7 and V is TRBV11-2; D might be TRBD2 (5 bases). Trimming cost V 5 bases and J 6 bases, with 11 bases left between them. This CDR3 region has 12 residues. Germline V gene lookup returns CDR1 SGHAT and CDR2 FQNNGV. The CDR3 DNA reads as TGTGCCAGCAGCCGCGTTGGAGGCGAGCAGTACTTC. This translates into CASSRVGGEQYF.